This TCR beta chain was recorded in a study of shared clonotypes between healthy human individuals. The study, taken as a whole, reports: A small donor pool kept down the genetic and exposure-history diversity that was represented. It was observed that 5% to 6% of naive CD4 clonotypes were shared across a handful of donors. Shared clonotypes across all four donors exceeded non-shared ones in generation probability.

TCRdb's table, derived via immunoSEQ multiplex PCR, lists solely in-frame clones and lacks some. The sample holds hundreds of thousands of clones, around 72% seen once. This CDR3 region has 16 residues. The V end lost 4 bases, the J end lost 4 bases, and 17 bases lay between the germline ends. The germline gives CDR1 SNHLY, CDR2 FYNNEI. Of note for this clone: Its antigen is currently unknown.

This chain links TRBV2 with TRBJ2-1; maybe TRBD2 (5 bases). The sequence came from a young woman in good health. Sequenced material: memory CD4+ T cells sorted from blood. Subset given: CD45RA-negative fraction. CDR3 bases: TGTGCCAGCAGTGGAGGGAACCCGACGTTATACAATGAGCAGTTCTTC. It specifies CASSGGNPTLYNEQFF.